Listed below are T cell receptor beta chains from one sample, sequenced in a study of cytomegalovirus exposure and HLA in healthy donors. Libraries were prepared by immunoSEQ multiplex PCR; TCRdb keeps only in-frame clonotypes and omits some of them. The data show 200,000 to 250,000 clones, with 70% to 85% seen just once and around 3.9% held by the top ten. Sequences were obtained from PBMCs. Source of these receptors: a male donor in good health and CMV-seronegative. The CDR3 runs from the conserved cysteine through the conserved F or W. Each record gives: D gene, V gene, J gene, CDR3 DNA, CDR3 protein. D genes are given only for firm matches.

NA,TRBV27,TRBJ1-5,TGTGCCAGCAGTACTACAGGACAGCAGCCCCAGCATTTT,CASSTTGQQPQHF
TRBD2,TRBV9,TRBJ2-2,TGTGCCAGCAGCTTGGGACTAGCGGGAGAGGCTGGCGGGGAGCTGTTTTTT,CASSLGLAGEAGGELFF
TRBD2,TRBV4-2,TRBJ2-7,TGTGCCAGCAGCCCAGGACTAGCGGGAGCGAAGGGGCAGTACTTC,CASSPGLAGAKGQYF
NA,TRBV2,TRBJ1-1,TGTGCCAGCAGTCCCAGGGAGGAGATTGAAGCTTTCTTT,CASSPREEIEAFF
NA,TRBV29-1,TRBJ2-5,TGCAGCGACTCCCACGGCACAGATCCTCAAGAGACCCAGTACTTC,CSDSHGTDPQETQYF
TRBD1,TRBV15,TRBJ2-2,TGTGCCACCAGGAGGACAGGGTCCGGGGAGCTGTTTTTT,CATRRTGSGELFF
TRBD1,TRBV2,TRBJ2-7,TGTGCCAGCAGTCGGGACAGGGGAAGGACCTACGAGCAGTACTTC,CASSRDRGRTYEQYF
NA,TRBV5-6,TRBJ2-2,TGTGCCAGCAGCTTGTTGGGGGCGCTGGCCACCGGGGAGCTGTTTTTT,CASSLLGALATGELFF
NA,TRBV2,TRBJ2-2,TGTGCCAGCAGTGAAGAAGTAGCTCGGACCGGGGAGCTGTTTTTT,CASSEEVARTGELFF
TRBD2,TRBV5-4,TRBJ2-2,TGTGCCAGCAGCACGTACGGGCATCTAGCGGGAAGGCCCGGGGAGCTGTTTTTT,CASSTYGHLAGRPGELFF
NA,TRBV30,TRBJ2-2,TGTGCCTGGACGAGGGGACTTTTGGGCGGGGAGCTGTTTTTT,CAWTRGLLGGELFF